The 29 T cell receptor beta chains below all came from one sample that was sequenced in a study of blood T cells in healthy people across ages. A second PCR of 7 to 11 cycles used a sample-barcoded 5' primer and a J-beta primer mix. TCRdb processed the 5' RACE reads anew with MiXCR; each CDR3 protein has one entry. The sample records about 670,000 distinct CDR3 sequences, 52% being singletons. The specimen sequenced was blood. The receptors were gathered from a woman older than 75 in good health.

This clonotype has more than one count but fewer than ten. The rearrangement links TRBV20-1 to TRBJ1-6, with 8 bases lining up with TRBD1. CDR1 is DFQATT, CDR2 SNEGSKA, per germline (reference sequence). Germline trimming cut 3 bases from V and 0 bases from J; bases unmatched to any gene: 7. CDR3 size: 17 residues. The DNA for the CDR3 is TGCAGTGCTAGTGGACAGGGCCCGAGCTCCTATAATTCACCCCTCCACTTT. This translates into CSASGQGPSSYNSPLHF.

Comments on this clonotype: Germline and junction disagree at one end, which may indicate a read error. V and J are TRBV12-3 or TRBV12-4 and TRBJ2-4; 10 bases are shared with TRBD2. The CDR3 has 18 amino acids. The CDR3 here is CASRLSPLAGEAKNIQYF. CDR3 nucleotide sequence: TGTGCCAGCCGTTTGAGTCCCCTAGCGGGGGAGGCCAAAAACATTCAGTACTTC.

This clonotype appeared many times. The chain combines TRBV7-2 with TRBJ2-1; 7 bases are a match to TRBD2. The germline V gene has CDR1 SGHTA and CDR2 FQGNSA. There are 15 residues in the CDR3. After removal of 1 base from V and 2 bases from J, the junction contained 2 bases not matched to a gene. CDR3 amino acids: CASSLDGTTYNEQFF. Here the CDR3 DNA reads TGTGCCAGCAGCTTAGACGGGACTACCTACAATGAGCAGTTCTTC.

V usage is TRBV18 and J usage is TRBJ2-3, with 10 bases fitting TRBD1. V was clipped by 5 bases and J by 4 bases; unmatched bases: 9. This CDR3 region has 16 residues. Germline-derived CDR1 and CDR2 are KGHSH and LQKENI. The CDR3 DNA reads as TGTGCCAGCTCATACACCCTAGACAGGGGGCCAGATACGCAGTATTTT. It specifies CASSYTLDRGPDTQYF.

The rearrangement joins TRBV29-1 to TRBJ2-7; 9 bases fit TRBD2. This CDR3 contains 14 residues. The germline V gene has CDR1 SQVTM and CDR2 ANQGSEA. V trimming: 5 bases; J trimming: 4 bases; junction bases outside the gene matches: 9. CDR3 coding DNA: TGCAGCGTTCAAGCGCGGGAGGGCCGTTACGAGCAGTACTTC. Translating it yields CSVQAREGRYEQYF.

This clonotype was found many times. The rearrangement links TRBV3-1 to TRBJ2-7, with D perhaps TRBD1 or TRBD2 (6 bases each). In germline, CDR1 is LGHDT, CDR2 YNNKEL (reference sequence). The V gene lost 1 base and the J gene lost 12 bases, with 19 bases spanning the gap. This CDR3 comprises 14 residues. CDR3 loop: CASSQAGLGGTSYF. The CDR3 DNA is TGTGCCAGCAGCCAAGCGGGACTTGGGGGGACATCGTACTTC.

The chain carries TRBV10-3 and TRBJ2-3; no firm D call. The CDR3 has 15 amino acids. Trimming took 0 bases from V and 4 from J, leaving 11 bases between them. CDR1 is ENHRY, CDR2 SYGVKD, per germline. Here the CDR3 DNA reads TGTGCCATCAGTGAGTCGATCGCGGCGGCAGATACGCAGTATTTT. This gives the protein CAISESIAAADTQYF.

The chain uses TRBV16 and TRBJ1-5, with a tentative D call TRBD1 (6 bases). Per germline, CDR1 KGHSY and CDR2 FQNENV. V lost 6 bases and J 0 bases, leaving 9 bases between the germline ends. This CDR3 has 14 amino acids. The CDR3 region is CASSEQGSNQPQHF. The CDR3 region has the DNA TGTGCCAGCAGTGAACAGGGTAGCAATCAGCCCCAGCATTTT.

This clonotype was found a few times. An end of the junction differs from the germline gene, which may be a read error. The genes are TRBV7-6 and TRBJ2-4; TRBD1 matches 9 bases. The CDR3 covers 19 residues. Germline V gene sequence: CDR1 SGHVS, CDR2 FNYEAQ. The chain's CDR3 is CANSLGTGPNALAKNIQYF. DNA for the CDR3: TGTGCCAACAGCTTAGGGACAGGGCCAAATGCCTTAGCCAAAAACATTCAGTACTTC.

The chain has TRBV29-1 and TRBJ2-5; D is unclear. Germline CDR1 reads SQVTM; CDR2 reads ANQGSEA. V lost 1 base, J lost 1 base, and 7 bases lay in between. This CDR3 is built from 13 residues. The CDR3 region is CSVEGRSQETQYF. CDR3 nucleotides: TGCAGCGTTGAAGGGCGTAGCCAAGAGACCCAGTACTTC.

V and J are TRBV9 and TRBJ2-7; no definite D call. Germline V CDR1 and CDR2: SGDLS, YYNGEE. CDR3 length: 14 residues. Trimming removed 0 bases from V and 1 base from J, with 8 bases in between. CDR3 in amino acids: CASSVDSDSYEQYF. CDR3 DNA sequence: TGTGCCAGCAGCGTAGATTCAGATTCCTACGAGCAGTACTTC.

As for this clonotype: An end of the junction does not agree with germline; a read error may underlie this. The chain carries TRBV5-1 and TRBJ2-1, with TRBD2 matching over 7 bases. Germline V gene sequence: CDR1 SGHRS, CDR2 YFSETQ. This CDR3 has 16 amino acids. CDR3: CASSLAGGVTYNKQFF. The CDR3 DNA follows: TGCGCCAGCAGCTTGGCTGGGGGGGTCACCTACAATAAGCAGTTCTTC.

V usage is TRBV6-6 and J usage is TRBJ2-3; a weak D match, TRBD1 (5 bases). CDR3 length equals 13 residues. From germline, CDR1 is MNHNY and CDR2 SVGAGI (reference sequence). V lost 2 bases and J lost 4, with 7 bases in between. CDR3 sequence reads: CASSYGAADTQYF. For the CDR3, the DNA is TGTGCCAGCAGTTACGGGGCGGCAGATACGCAGTATTTT.

The V call is TRBV4-3, the J call TRBJ2-1, with 7 bases identical to TRBD2. Germline V gene lookup returns CDR1 LGHNA and CDR2 YSLEER. The V segment lost 4 bases and the J segment 6 bases; nucleotides outside the gene matches: 9. The CDR3 consists of 15 residues. The CDR3 loop reads CASSPNGGRSNEQFF. In DNA form, the CDR3 reads TGCGCCAGCAGCCCGAACGGGGGGAGGAGCAATGAGCAGTTCTTC.

In its sample, this clonotype was seen many times. CDR3 nucleotides: TGCAGTGCTAGAGTCCGACGGAGGACTAGCGGGAAAGAGACCCAGTACTTC. Protein: CSARVRRRTSGKETQYF. V usage is TRBV20-1 and J usage is TRBJ2-5; 12 bases fit TRBD2. Germline V CDR1 and CDR2: DFQATT, SNEGSKA (reference sequence). The CDR3 is made up of 17 amino acids. V trimming: 1 base; J trimming: 3 bases; junction bases outside the gene matches: 9.

The chain recombines TRBV5-1 with TRBJ2-3; TRBD2 matches at 12 bases. This CDR3 has 15 residues. The germline gives CDR1 SGHRS, CDR2 YFSETQ. V lost 4 bases, J lost 4 bases, and 4 bases stayed unmatched. CDR3 sequence (DNA): TGCGCCAGCAGCCCGACTAGCGGGGGCCCAGATACGCAGTATTTT. The encoded protein is CASSPTSGGPDTQYF.

This rearrangement joins TRBV5-1 to TRBJ2-5; no clear D gene. V was pared by 0 bases and J by 3 bases, with 12 bases between. CDR3 size: 15 residues. Germline-derived CDR1 and CDR2 are SGHRS and YFSETQ. CDR3: CASSLEARLEETQYF. CDR3 DNA: TGCGCCAGCAGCTTGGAAGCCAGGTTAGAAGAGACCCAGTACTTC.

The V call is TRBV6-1, the J call TRBJ2-4; 8 positions match TRBD1. V lost 7 bases, J lost 8 bases, and 4 bases stayed unmatched. Germline V gives CDR1 MNHNS, CDR2 SASEGT. The CDR3 consists of 12 residues. The CDR3 coding sequence is TGTGCCAGCACCGACAGGGGAGACATTCAGTACTTC. It encodes CASTDRGDIQYF.

This clonotype was detected many times. V is TRBV25-1 and J is TRBJ2-1; D may be TRBD2 (6 bases). Germline V gene sequence: CDR1 MGHDK, CDR2 SYGVNS. Trimming shortened V by 9 bases and J by 0 bases, and 12 bases separated the two germline ends. This CDR3 has 14 amino acids. CDR3: CARTGLASYNEQFF. The CDR3 coding sequence is TGTGCCAGAACGGGACTCGCCTCCTACAATGAGCAGTTCTTC.

This clonotype showed up just a few times. The rearrangement joins TRBV7-2 to TRBJ2-7, with a weak D call TRBD2 (6 bases). Germline CDR1 and CDR2: SGHTA and FQGNSA. The CDR3 totals 16 residues. V lost 1 base and J 0 bases, leaving 13 bases between the germline ends. The CDR3 protein is CASSLVGGTGSYEQYF. The CDR3 nucleotides are TGTGCCAGCAGCTTAGTTGGCGGGACTGGCTCCTACGAGCAGTACTTC.

This clonotype was seen at least ten times. The chain has TRBV6-5 and TRBJ2-5; 11 nucleotides line up with TRBD2. Germline V gene lookup returns CDR1 MNHEY and CDR2 SVGAGI. This CDR3 region has 17 residues. The ends lost 6 bases at V and 0 bases at J; junction bases unmatched: 9. The chain's CDR3 is CASSIGTSGSYQETQYF. CDR3 DNA sequence: TGTGCCAGCAGCATTGGGACTAGCGGTTCGTACCAAGAGACCCAGTACTTC.

The rearrangement links TRBV7-2 to TRBJ1-2, with D perhaps matching TRBD1 (6 bases). The CDR3 runs to 17 residues. The germline gives CDR1 SGHTA, CDR2 FQGNSA. Trimming stripped 0 bases from V and 4 bases from J, with 18 bases between. The CDR3 sequence: CASSLAGGALKFYGYTF. The CDR3 DNA is TGTGCCAGCAGCTTAGCGGGGGGGGCCCTCAAATTCTATGGCTACACCTTC.

This chain uses TRBV27 with TRBJ2-7, with a weak D call TRBD2 (5 bases). The length of the CDR3 is 15 residues. The ends were cut back, 2 bases at V and 5 bases at J, with 16 bases in the middle. CDR1 is MNHEY and CDR2 is SMNVEV in the germline V gene (reference sequence). This CDR3 reads CASSLLMDSGHEQYF. The CDR3 DNA reads TGTGCCAGCAGTTTACTGATGGACTCCGGGCACGAGCAGTACTTC.

The chain is built from TRBV5-1 and TRBJ2-3; D is possibly TRBD2 (6 bases). The length of the CDR3 is 15 residues. Per germline, CDR1 SGHRS and CDR2 YFSETQ. Trimming left V 6 bases short and J 0 bases short, with 14 bases between. DNA of the CDR3: TGCGCCAGCAATTCCCTTAGCGGCAGCACAGATACGCAGTATTTT. The encoded protein is CASNSLSGSTDTQYF.

With regard to this clonotype: A read error is possible here, since a much larger clone lies one base away. CDR3 loop: CASSWAGQTDTEAFF. The DNA for the CDR3 is TGTGCCAGCAGCTGGGCCGGCCAAACCGACACTGAAGCTTTCTTT. This chain joins TRBV5-5 and TRBJ1-1, with D hard to call. CDR3 length: 15 residues. Germline V gene lookup returns CDR1 SGHKS and CDR2 YYEKEE (reference sequence). Trimming left V 3 bases short and J 3 bases short, with 15 bases between.

This sequence joins TRBV4-1 and TRBJ2-3, with 7 bases that match TRBD2. The V gene's germline CDR1 is MGHRA and CDR2 YSYEKL. The CDR3 consists of 16 residues. V lost 3 bases and J lost 4; bases outside the gene matches: 10. DNA of the CDR3: TGCGCCAGCAGCCACGACTGGGAGGGGCGGGCAGATACGCAGTATTTT. This translates into CASSHDWEGRADTQYF.

The rearrangement joins TRBV20-1 to TRBJ1-1; 7 bases are a match to TRBD1. Germline V CDR1 and CDR2: DFQATT, SNEGSKA (reference sequence). This CDR3 has 16 residues. Unmatched junction bases numbered 12, after V lost 0 bases and J lost 5 bases. DNA of the CDR3: TGCAGTGCTAGAGATTTTACTCGACAGGGAAAGACTGAAGCTTTCTTT. Protein product: CSARDFTRQGKTEAFF.

The chain is built from TRBV28 and TRBJ2-5; 9 bases are shared with TRBD2. This CDR3 comprises 16 residues. Trimming removed 7 bases from V and 3 bases from J; junction bases left unmatched: 12. CDR1 is MDHEN, CDR2 SYDVKM, per germline. The CDR3 sequence: CASTSGAGGSEETQYF. CDR3 DNA sequence: TGTGCCAGCACAAGTGGCGCGGGAGGGTCCGAAGAGACCCAGTACTTC.

In this sample, this clonotype turned up a few times. The chain joins TRBV28 to TRBJ2-7; 9 bases agree with TRBD1. J gave up 4 bases and V 3 bases, and 13 bases lay outside the gene matches. CDR3 length equals 17 residues. Germline assignment: CDR1 MDHEN and CDR2 SYDVKM. For the CDR3, the DNA is TGTGCCAGCAGTTTGTCGGGACAGGGAACGGGTTTGTACGAGCAGTACTTC. Its translation is CASSLSGQGTGLYEQYF.